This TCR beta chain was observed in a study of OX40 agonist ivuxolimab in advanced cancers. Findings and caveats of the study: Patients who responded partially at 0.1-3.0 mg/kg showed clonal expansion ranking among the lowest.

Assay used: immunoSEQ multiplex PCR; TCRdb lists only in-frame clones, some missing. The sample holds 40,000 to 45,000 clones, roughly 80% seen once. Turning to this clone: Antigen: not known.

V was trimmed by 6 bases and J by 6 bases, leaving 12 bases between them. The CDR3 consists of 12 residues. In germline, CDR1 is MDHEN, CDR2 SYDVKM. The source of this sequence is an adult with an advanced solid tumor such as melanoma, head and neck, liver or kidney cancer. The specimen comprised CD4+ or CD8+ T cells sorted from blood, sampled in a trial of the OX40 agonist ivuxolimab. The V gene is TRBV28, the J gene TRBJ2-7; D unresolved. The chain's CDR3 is CASRDPSTEQYF. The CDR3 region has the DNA TGTGCCAGCAGGGATCCCTCCACCGAGCAGTACTTC.